This TCR beta chain was profiled in a study of sequential checkpoint blockade in melanoma. Treatment given: randomized to nivolumab then ipilimumab (arm A) or the reverse (arm B). Sorted cells were live CD3+CD8+, lacking CD19 and CD56, from PBMCs. Sequencing was performed with immunoSEQ multiplex PCR; in TCRdb, only in-frame clones are kept and a portion is missing. This table holds about 40,000 clones, roughly four fifths found once. Germline lookup yields CDR1 MNHEY and CDR2 SMNVEV (reference sequence). The CDR3 extends over 14 amino acids. V shed 5 bases and J shed 6 bases, with 14 bases lying between them.

Sample: CD8+ T cells sorted from blood (inferred from file names), taken from a patient given nivolumab and ipilimumab in sequence. This chain connects TRBV27 to TRBJ2-1, with a tentative D call TRBD1 (6 bases). The clonotype comes from a human donor with melanoma. CDR3 protein: CASSLTGSGNEQFF. The CDR3 bases are TGTGCCAGCAGTCTCACAGGGAGCGGCAATGAGCAGTTCTTC.